Listed below are T cell receptor beta chains from one sample, sequenced in a study of OX40 agonist ivuxolimab in advanced cancers. Sequencing was performed with immunoSEQ multiplex PCR; in TCRdb, only in-frame clones are kept and a portion is missing. The top ten clones hold 0.45% to 0.65% of a sample with about 79,000 clones, about 84% of them seen once. This specimen consisted of CD4+ or CD8+ T cells sorted from blood, obtained in a trial of the OX40 agonist ivuxolimab. The receptors were sampled from an adult with an advanced solid tumor such as melanoma, head and neck, liver or kidney cancer. Each CDR3 is given with its conserved first and last residue. D genes are given only for firm matches. The listing skips clone size in some rows; elsewhere it reads once, few, many or a size class.

CDR3 protein	CDR3 DNA	D gene	V gene	J gene	clone size
CASSLLLSGRIYEQYF	TGTGCCAGCAGTTTACTCCTCTCGGGACGTATCTACGAGCAGTACTTC	.	TRBV27	TRBJ2-7	.
CASSSSSGTAGNQPQHF	TGTGCCAGCAGTTCCTCCTCCGGGACAGCGGGCAATCAGCCCCAGCATTTT	TRBD1	TRBV28	TRBJ1-5	.
CASSWRPDAGNEKLFF	TGTGCCAGCAGCTGGCGACCCGACGCGGGTAATGAAAAACTGTTTTTT	.	TRBV5-5	TRBJ1-4	.
CSVGGQGLTDTQYF	TGCAGCGTTGGTGGCCAGGGACTAACAGATACGCAGTATTTT	TRBD2	TRBV29-1	TRBJ2-3	.
CASSYRGKGNTIYF	TGTGCCAGCAGCTATAGGGGGAAAGGAAACACCATATATTTT	.	TRBV28	TRBJ1-3	.
CASSDGTSGRAADTQYF	TGCGCCAGCAGCGATGGCACTAGCGGGAGGGCCGCAGATACGCAGTATTTT	TRBD2	TRBV5-1	TRBJ2-3	.
CASSLDSGRGPEAFF	TGTGCCAGCAGCTTAGATTCGGGCCGAGGACCTGAAGCTTTCTTT	.	TRBV11-2	TRBJ1-1	.
CASSIGGLAANTGELFF	TGTGCCAGTAGTATAGGGGGACTAGCGGCGAACACCGGGGAGCTGTTTTTT	TRBD2	TRBV19	TRBJ2-2	.
CASSPMGETQYF	TGTGCCAGCTCACCGATGGGGGAGACCCAGTACTTC	.	TRBV18	TRBJ2-5	.
CASSSHAGFTYEQYF	TGTGCCAGCAGCTCTCATGCAGGGTTTACCTACGAGCAGTACTTC	.	TRBV9	TRBJ2-7	.
CASSPVLLALDTQYF	TGTGCCAGCAGCCCAGTTCTTCTCGCGTTAGATACGCAGTATTTT	.	TRBV2	TRBJ2-3	.
CASSSQGGRYEQYF	TGTGCCAGCAGCTCACAGGGGGGGAGGTACGAGCAGTACTTC	.	TRBV5-4	TRBJ2-7	medium-sized
CASSTVWTGTEAFF	TGTGCCAGTTCAACCGTGTGGACGGGCACTGAAGCTTTCTTT	.	TRBV19	TRBJ1-1	few
CASSLGQGFEEQYF	TGTGCCAGCAGTTTAGGACAGGGATTTGAAGAGCAGTACTTC	TRBD1	TRBV27	TRBJ2-7	.
CAWRDGVGTDTQYF	TGTGCCTGGAGAGACGGGGTGGGCACAGATACGCAGTATTTT	.	TRBV30	TRBJ2-3	few
CASSRDRSYEQYF	TGTGCCAGCAGCCGGGACAGAAGCTACGAGCAGTACTTC	TRBD1	TRBV7-2	TRBJ2-7	.
CASSLWTSGQETQYF	TGTGCCAGCAGTTTATGGACTAGCGGGCAAGAGACCCAGTACTTC	TRBD2	TRBV28	TRBJ2-5	.
CASLQHQDRIDGELFF	TGTGCCTCCCTCCAGCACCAGGATCGCATTGACGGGGAGCTGTTTTTT	.	TRBV19	TRBJ2-2	.
CSVSTGTGTYEQYF	TGCAGCGTTTCCACCGGGACAGGAACCTACGAGCAGTACTTC	TRBD1	TRBV29-1	TRBJ2-7	.
CASRFDTVQQYF	TGTGCCAGCAGGTTCGACACAGTACAGCAGTACTTC	.	TRBV11-2	TRBJ2-5	once